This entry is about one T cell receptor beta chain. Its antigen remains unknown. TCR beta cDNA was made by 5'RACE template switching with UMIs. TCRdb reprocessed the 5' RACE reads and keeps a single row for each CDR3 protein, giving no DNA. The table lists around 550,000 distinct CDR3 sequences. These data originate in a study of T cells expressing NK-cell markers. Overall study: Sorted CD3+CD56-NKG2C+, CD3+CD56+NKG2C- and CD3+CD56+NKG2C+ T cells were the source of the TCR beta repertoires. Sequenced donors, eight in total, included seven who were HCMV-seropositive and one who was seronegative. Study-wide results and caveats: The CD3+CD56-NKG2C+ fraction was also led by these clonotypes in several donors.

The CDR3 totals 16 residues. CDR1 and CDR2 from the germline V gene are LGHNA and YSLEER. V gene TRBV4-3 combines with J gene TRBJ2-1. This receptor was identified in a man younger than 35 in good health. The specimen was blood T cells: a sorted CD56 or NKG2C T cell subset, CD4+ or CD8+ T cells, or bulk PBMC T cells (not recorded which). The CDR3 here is CASSQDPHGSYNEQFF.